Below are 19 T cell receptor beta chains sequenced from a single sample in a study of T cell responses to AZD1222 COVID-19 vaccine. Libraries were prepared by immunoSEQ multiplex PCR; TCRdb keeps only in-frame clonotypes and omits some of them. The table lists fewer than 180,000 clones, around 90% of them singletons. Sequenced here: peripheral blood, sampled 28 days after the second AZD1222 dose. These receptors were collected from an adult who received the AZD1222 COVID-19 vaccine.

The rearrangement joins TRBV5-4 to TRBJ2-7; TRBD2 matches 11 bases. This CDR3 is built from 15 residues. The germline V gene has CDR1 SGHNT and CDR2 YYREEE (reference sequence). V shed 4 bases and J 2 bases; nucleotides not matched to a gene: 5. DNA for the CDR3: TGTGCCAGCAGCCCTCCGGGACTAGCGGCCTACGAGCAGTACTTC. Translated, it gives CASSPPGLAAYEQYF.

This chain links TRBV29-1 with TRBJ2-7, with 9 bases identical to TRBD1. The CDR3 runs 14 residues. Germline V gene sequence: CDR1 SQVTM, CDR2 ANQGSEA. V lost 6 bases, J lost 0 bases, and 6 bases stayed unmatched. In DNA form, the CDR3 reads TGCAGCGTCAAGGGGGGACAGGGCTCCTACGAGCAGTACTTC. Protein sequence: CSVKGGQGSYEQYF.

The chain recombines TRBV10-3 with TRBJ2-3, with a tentative D call TRBD1 (6 bases). V dropped 6 bases and J dropped 7 bases, with 20 bases sitting between them. Germline V gives CDR1 ENHRY, CDR2 SYGVKD. CDR3 length: 15 residues. The CDR3 spells CAISGLDSGGHTQYF. DNA for the CDR3: TGTGCCATCAGCGGGCTGGACAGCGGCGGGCATACGCAGTATTTT.

This clone was seen once. The chain joins TRBV29-1 to TRBJ2-1; a possible D gene is TRBD2 (6 bases). V lost 5 bases and J 10 bases, leaving 15 bases between the germline ends. CDR3 size: 12 residues. The germline CDR1 and CDR2 sequences are SQVTM and ANQGSEA. CDR3 nucleotide sequence: TGCAGCGTTTTTCGGCGGGGATTCGAGCAGTTCTTC. Translated: CSVFRRGFEQFF.

The rearrangement joins TRBV6-5 to TRBJ1-1, with TRBD1 matching over 11 bases. V dropped 10 bases and J dropped 1; count of bases not matched to a gene: 8. CDR1 MNHEY and CDR2 SVGAGI come from the germline V gene. CDR3 length: 15 amino acids. The CDR3 is CAIRTGGFWNTEAFF. CDR3 nucleotides: TGTGCCATCCGGACAGGGGGCTTTTGGAACACTGAAGCTTTCTTT.

The chain joins TRBV19 to TRBJ1-5, with TRBD1 matching over 8 bases. Trimming cost V 4 bases and J 3 bases; bases outside gene matches: 11. Germline loops: CDR1 LNHDA, CDR2 SQIVND (reference sequence). This CDR3 region has 17 residues. The CDR3 sequence: CASSRSWQGAPNQPQHF. CDR3 in DNA: TGTGCCAGTAGTAGATCCTGGCAGGGGGCTCCCAATCAGCCCCAGCATTTT.

The V call is TRBV6-5, the J call TRBJ2-1, with TRBD2 identical over 8 bases. Germline trimming cut 5 bases from V and 10 bases from J; bases unmatched to any gene: 7. CDR1 MNHEY and CDR2 SVGAGI come from the germline V gene. The CDR3 has 13 amino acids. In DNA form, the CDR3 reads TGTGCCAGCAGTCCGCGGACTAGCTGGGAGCAGTTCTTC. This gives the protein CASSPRTSWEQFF.

The chain links TRBV6-2 or TRBV6-3 to TRBJ1-1; D ambiguous. This CDR3 is 14 amino acids long. With 4 bases removed from V and 1 base from J, the gap between germline ends came to 10 bases. From germline, CDR1 is MNHEY and CDR2 SVGEGT. DNA for the CDR3: TGTGCCAGCAGTTTCCCGATCGAGAACACTGAAGCTTTCTTT. Translation: CASSFPIENTEAFF.

This rearrangement joins TRBV11-3 to TRBJ1-1, with D maybe TRBD1 (5 bases). V was shortened by 5 bases and J by 2 bases, with 9 bases between the two germline ends. Germline V gene data show CDR1 as SGHNT and CDR2 as YENEEA. This CDR3 contains 13 residues. CDR3 amino acids: CASSRDGNTEAFF. The DNA for the CDR3 is TGTGCCAGCAGCAGGGACGGCAACACTGAAGCTTTCTTT.

The V call is TRBV12-3 or TRBV12-4, the J call TRBJ1-5; tentatively, D is TRBD1 (5 bases). V shed 3 bases and J shed 11 bases, with 8 bases lying between them. This CDR3 comprises 11 residues. CDR3 in amino acids: CASSLGESQHF. CDR3 DNA: TGTGCCAGCAGTTTGGGGGAGTCCCAGCATTTT.

This chain joins TRBV19 and TRBJ2-1; 11 nucleotides line up with TRBD2. This CDR3 spans 15 amino acids. The ends lost 4 bases at V and 6 bases at J; junction bases unmatched: 5. Germline loops: CDR1 LNHDA, CDR2 SQIVND (reference sequence). The CDR3 protein is CASSKLAGEFNEQFF. The DNA for the CDR3 is TGTGCCAGTAGTAAACTAGCGGGAGAATTCAATGAGCAGTTCTTC.

The chain combines TRBV3-1 (or the pseudogene TRBV3-2) with TRBJ1-3; 9 bases match TRBD1. The germline gives CDR1 LGHDT, CDR2 YNNKEL (reference sequence). With 4 bases clipped from V and 0 bases from J, the junction kept 4 bases outside the gene matches. The CDR3 spans 16 residues. CDR3 DNA sequence: TGTGCCAGCAGCCTACCGGACAGGGGCTCTGGAAACACCATATATTTT. It translates to CASSLPDRGSGNTIYF.

This chain connects TRBV2 to TRBJ1-6; D is uncertain. Germline V gives CDR1 SNHLY, CDR2 FYNNEI. Trimming took off 9 bases at V and 0 bases at J, with 6 bases between the two ends. There are 13 residues in the CDR3. CDR3 sequence (DNA): TGTGCCAGACAGAGCTCCTATAATTCACCCCTCCACTTT. Its translation is CARQSSYNSPLHF.

The chain joins TRBV5-1 to TRBJ2-3; D may be TRBD2 (5 bases). The V end was cut by 4 bases, the J end by 5 bases, with 20 bases between. The CDR3 contains 16 residues. Germline V gives CDR1 SGHRS, CDR2 YFSETQ. The CDR3 spells CASSPRGFVEGDTQYF. The CDR3 region has the DNA TGCGCCAGCAGCCCCCGGGGTTTTGTAGAAGGAGATACGCAGTATTTT.

This chain uses TRBV6-5 with TRBJ1-1; D not certain. CDR3 length: 11 amino acids. Germline lookup yields CDR1 MNHEY and CDR2 SVGAGI. Deletions cut 6 bases from V and 4 bases from J, with 6 bases between. CDR3 in amino acids: CASRTPTEAFF. The CDR3 coding sequence is TGTGCCAGCAGAACCCCCACTGAAGCTTTCTTT.

V gene TRBV3-1 (or the pseudogene TRBV3-2) combines with J gene TRBJ2-3, with 11 bases lining up with TRBD2. J gave up 6 bases and V 0 bases, and 5 bases lay outside the gene matches. This CDR3 is 16 amino acids long. Per germline, CDR1 LGHDT and CDR2 YNNKEL (reference sequence). Written as DNA, the CDR3 is TGTGCCAGCAGCCAAGAACGACTAGCGGGATCCGATACGCAGTATTTT. Translated: CASSQERLAGSDTQYF.

The V gene is TRBV2, the J gene TRBJ1-1; no reliable D call. The CDR3 totals 13 residues. Trimming left V 6 bases short and J 1 base short, with 9 bases between. Germline V gene lookup returns CDR1 SNHLY and CDR2 FYNNEI. The DNA for the CDR3 is TGTGCCAGCAGGCCTGGAGGGAACACTGAAGCTTTCTTT. Its protein is CASRPGGNTEAFF.

The chain joins TRBV19 to TRBJ2-7; 7 bases agree with TRBD2. The CDR3 has 14 residues. V lost 4 bases, J lost 3 bases, and 6 bases stayed unmatched. Per the germline V gene, CDR1 is LNHDA and CDR2 is SQIVND (reference sequence). The CDR3 sequence: CASSRLAANYEQYF. Written as DNA, the CDR3 is TGTGCCAGTAGTAGACTAGCCGCAAACTACGAGCAGTACTTC.

This clone was found a few times. The rearrangement links TRBV3-1 (or the pseudogene TRBV3-2) to TRBJ1-6; D might be TRBD1 (5 bases). With 0 bases removed from V and 8 bases from J, the gap between germline ends came to 11 bases. Germline CDR1 LGHDT, CDR2 YNNKEL (reference sequence). The CDR3 runs to 15 residues. The CDR3 region is CASSQDAAGHSPLHF. The CDR3 DNA reads as TGTGCCAGCAGCCAAGATGCGGCAGGGCATTCACCCCTCCACTTT.